This T cell receptor (beta chain) was sequenced for a study of shared T cell receptors in the human thymus. With 0 bases removed from V and 0 bases from J, the gap between germline ends came to 21 bases. CDR1 is LGHNA, CDR2 YNFKEQ, per germline. The CDR3 has 20 amino acids. The repertoire was sequenced with immunoSEQ multiplex PCR; TCRdb's copy has only in-frame clones and lacks some. The sample lists 700,000 or so clones, around 85% occurring once. This clone was found once. These same data were also listed under a study on human thymus T cells.

The V gene is TRBV4-2, the J gene TRBJ1-5; unclear D gene. Source material: thymocytes. The receptor comes from a girl younger than two with a congenital heart defect. CDR3 nucleotides: TGTGCCAGCAGCCAAGATCTCGAGGGAACCCGAACCGGTAGCAATCAGCCCCAGCATTTT. This sequence encodes CASSQDLEGTRTGSNQPQHF.